This T cell receptor beta chain emerged from a study of T cells in Graves' hyperthyroidism and ophthalmopathy. Amplification targeted TCR beta CDR3 regions from RNA transcripts. TCR CDR3 regions were first amplified by RT-PCR with HTBI primers. TCRdb recomputed calls from the multiplex PCR reads with MiXCR, one row per CDR3 protein. The table lists under 700,000 distinct CDR3 sequences, under 60% of them singletons. Uncontrolled infection, other autoimmune disease, pregnancy or lactation barred patients from enrollment. For the diagnoses, clinical symptoms, serum thyroxine and TRAb, thyroid ultrasound and orbital computed tomography were used. This CDR3 spans 17 amino acids. Per germline, CDR1 LNHDA and CDR2 SQIVND (reference sequence). Trimming shortened V by 7 bases and J by 6 bases, and 27 bases separated the two germline ends.

The chain links TRBV19 to TRBJ1-2; D is unresolved. The sequenced material came from peripheral blood or thyroid tissue (not recorded which). The TCR sequence derives from a woman between 18 and 29 years old with Graves' hyperthyroidism. The CDR3 spells CASTFLNRGPSQHGYTF. DNA of the CDR3: TGTGCCAGTACCTTCCTTAACCGGGGTCCCTCCCAGCATGGCTACACCTTC.